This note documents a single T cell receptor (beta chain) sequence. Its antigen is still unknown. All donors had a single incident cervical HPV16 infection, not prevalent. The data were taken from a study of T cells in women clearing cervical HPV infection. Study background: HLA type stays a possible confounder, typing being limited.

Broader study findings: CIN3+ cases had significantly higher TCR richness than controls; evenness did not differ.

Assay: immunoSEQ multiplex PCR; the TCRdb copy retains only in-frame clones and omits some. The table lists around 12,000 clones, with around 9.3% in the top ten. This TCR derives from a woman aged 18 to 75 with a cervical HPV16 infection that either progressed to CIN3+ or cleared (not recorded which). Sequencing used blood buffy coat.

The CDR3 bases that were read are TGTGCCAAAATCCGGGACACCTACACCGGGGAG. Its protein product is CAKIRDTYTGE. In full, the CDR3 reads CAKIRDTYTGELFF. The chain employs TRBV19 and TRBJ2-2; a possible D gene is TRBD1 (6 bases). The read terminates 3 residues ahead of where the CDR3 ends, so the germline J gene completes it. Germline CDR1 and CDR2: LNHDA and SQIVND (reference sequence). This CDR3 is 14 amino acids long. V was shortened by 10 bases and J by 3 bases, with 15 bases between the two germline ends.